The clone carrying this TCR beta chain was detected ten times or more. Its antigen remains unidentified. The template for TCR beta VDJ and CDR3 sequence profiling was genomic DNA. TCRdb processed the reads anew with MiXCR; each CDR3 protein has one entry. This table holds some 170,000 distinct CDR3 sequences, around half found once. CDR1 and CDR2 (germline): MNHNS, SASEGT. The CDR3 has 15 residues. V was trimmed by 5 bases and J by 1 base, leaving 12 bases between them. The data are from a study of CD8+CD57+ T cells in acquired aplastic anemia. Study information: The average for DNA from sorted CD4+ and CD8+ cells was 3.2 ug.

Study results and limitations: Researchers reported that CD8+ Simpson's diversity was not significantly different in patients versus controls.

Patients sequenced had flow cytometry evidence of CD8+CD57+ cell expansion. With no exception, the patients had severe acquired aplastic anemia. When blood sampling took place, the patients had received no therapy. The V and J genes are TRBV6-1 and TRBJ1-5; no clear D gene. This receptor was identified in a human donor with aplastic anemia. Source material: sorted CD4+, CD8+, or CD8+CD57+ T cells (not recorded which) from PBMCs. The CDR3 protein is CASSQTPGSNQPQHF. CDR3 nucleotides: TGTGCCAGCAGTCAGACACCCGGGAGCAATCAGCCCCAGCATTTT.